The T cell receptor (beta chain) described here comes from a study of blood T cell repertoires in COVID-19. V lost 3 bases and J lost 11, with 10 bases in between. The germline CDR1 and CDR2 sequences are MDHEN and SYDVKM. The length of the CDR3 is 11 residues. Authors' analysis steps: Reference gene primers were amplified, and this amplification served to estimate nucleated cell counts. TCRdb's table, derived via immunoSEQ multiplex PCR, lists solely in-frame clones and lacks some. V, J and clone size derive from that table, while D and trimming were established from the DNA sequence. The top ten hold around 4.5% of the sample, which has about 130,000 clones, more than 80% seen once. Remarks on this clone: In the same sample, other DNA sequences code for this CDR3.

Source material: PBMCs or T cells enriched from blood (not recorded which). The genes are TRBV28 and TRBJ1-1; no definite D call. The clonotype originates from a middle-aged man who had recovered from COVID-19. The CDR3 loop is CASSFGGRAFF. The CDR3 coding sequence is TGTGCCAGCAGTTTCGGAGGGCGGGCTTTCTTT.